This passage covers 5 T cell receptor beta chains from one sample sequenced in a study of T cell responses to AZD1222 COVID-19 vaccine. The method was immunoSEQ multiplex PCR; TCRdb's version includes in-frame clones alone and lacks a portion of them. The sample lists roughly 140,000 clones, roughly 94% occurring once. The sample was peripheral blood, taken on day 0 of AZD1222 vaccination. All receptors come from an adult in good health.

CDR3 residues: CASSQRNTEAFF. The CDR3 DNA follows: TGTGCCAGCAGCCAGCGAAACACTGAAGCTTTCTTT. The V and J genes are TRBV14 and TRBJ1-1; no reliable D call. Germline values: CDR1 SGHDN, CDR2 FVKESK. This CDR3 is built from 12 residues. V gave up 3 bases and J gave up 2 bases, with 4 bases separating them.

This chain's CDR3 is CASRVTSPSRPRAKGPEQYV. The CDR3 DNA follows: TGCGCCAGCAGAGTTACTAGCCCATCCCGGCCGCGAGCCAAAGGCCCCGAGCAGTACGTC. The chain couples TRBV4-3 to TRBJ2-7; weak D call: TRBD2 (6 bases). The CDR3 has 20 residues. Germline lookup yields CDR1 LGHNA and CDR2 YSLEER. Trimming removed 6 bases at V and 6 bases at J, with 36 bases between.

The genes are TRBV12-2 and TRBJ1-5. TRBV12-2 is listed as a pseudogene. The CDR3 runs to 16 residues. The CDR3 reads CASRSRGPGHNQPQHF. As DNA, the CDR3 is TGTGCAAGTCGCTCACGGGGTCCAGGGCACAATCAGCCCCAGCATTTT.

J is TRBJ1-2 and V is TRBV5-6; the match to TRBD1 covers 7 bases. Germline CDR1 SGHDT, CDR2 YYEEEE. J gave up 5 bases and V 4 bases, and 5 bases lay outside the gene matches. The CDR3 loop spans 13 amino acids. This CDR3 is CASSRQGGYGYTF. DNA for the CDR3: TGTGCCAGCAGCCGACAGGGAGGTTATGGCTACACCTTC. Variable domain in full (rest from reference TRBV5-6 and TRBJ1-2): DAGVTQSPTHLIKTRGQQVTLRCSPKSGHDTVSWYQQALGQGPQFIFQYYEEEERQRGNFPDRFSGHQFPNYSSELNVNALLLGDSALYLCASSRQGGYGYTFGSGTRLTVV.

The J gene is TRBJ2-3, the V gene TRBV5-4; a weak D match, TRBD2 (6 bases). V was clipped by 4 bases and J by 5 bases, with 20 bases between them. Germline values: CDR1 SGHNT, CDR2 YYREEE (reference sequence). The CDR3 contains 16 residues. CDR3 DNA: TGTGCCAGCAGCGTCGGGACTCTCCTCCAAGGAGATACGCAGTATTTT. The encoded protein is CASSVGTLLQGDTQYF.